A selection of T cell receptor beta chains follows, all from one sample in a study of shared clonotypes between healthy human individuals. The method was immunoSEQ multiplex PCR; TCRdb's version includes in-frame clones alone and lacks a portion of them. The sample contains about 480,000 clones, 79% of which appear only once. Sequenced input: PBMCs. The receptor set was obtained from a woman aged 40 to 55 in good health. Some clones in this sample may be carry-over from other donors' samples. Both conserved end residues are part of each CDR3. The D gene is left open where the match is weak. Clone size is stated in some rows and not others, as once, few, many or a class when expanded.

TRBJ2-3 14 TRBV6-4 TRBD1 NA CASSDGTGADTQYF TGTGCCAGCAGTGACGGGACAGGGGCAGATACGCAGTATTTT
TRBJ1-1 13 TRBV6-1 TRBD1 few CASRTTGVVEAFF TGTGCCAGCAGGACGACAGGGGTTGTTGAAGCTTTCTTT
TRBJ2-5 11 TRBV2 NA NA CASRTAETQYF TGTGCCAGCAGGACAGCGGAGACCCAGTACTTC
TRBJ2-5 13 TRBV9 NA once CASSVGQQETQYF TGTGCCAGCAGCGTAGGCCAGCAAGAGACCCAGTACTTC
TRBJ1-4 15 TRBV19 NA NA CASSITTASNEKLFF TGTGCCAGTAGTATAACGACAGCGAGTAATGAAAAACTGTTTTTT
TRBJ1-5 12 TRBV27 NA once CASKKDNQPQHF TGTGCCAGCAAGAAGGATAATCAGCCCCAGCATTTT
TRBJ2-4 14 TRBV6-5 TRBD1 NA CASSYSGGANIQYF TGTGCCAGCAGTTACTCAGGGGGCGCTAACATTCAGTACTTC
TRBJ2-2 16 TRBV5-4 TRBD2 NA CASKPHSGSETGELFF TGTGCCAGCAAACCTCACAGCGGGAGTGAAACCGGGGAGCTGTTTTTT
TRBJ2-1 14 TRBV7-3 NA once CASSLRSNWNEQFF TGTGCCAGCAGCTTACGCAGTAATTGGAATGAGCAGTTCTTC
TRBJ1-2 15 TRBV30 NA once CAWSVNLEGYGGYTF TGTGCCTGGAGTGTAAATTTAGAGGGGTATGGGGGCTACACCTTC
TRBJ1-5 13 TRBV5-1 NA once CASSDPSNQPQHF TGCGCCAGCAGCGACCCTAGCAATCAGCCCCAGCATTTT
TRBJ2-1 13 TRBV5-1 NA NA CASSLEVNNEQFF TGCGCCAGCAGCTTAGAGGTCAACAATGAGCAGTTCTTC
TRBJ2-1 13 TRBV2 NA NA CASRDKSYNEQFF TGTGCCAGCAGAGACAAGTCCTACAATGAGCAGTTCTTC
TRBJ1-4 14 TRBV9 NA few CASSPGWGLEKLFF TGTGCCAGCAGCCCCGGGTGGGGGCTCGAAAAACTGTTTTTT
TRBJ2-2 12 TRBV29-1 NA NA CSVGRHTGELFF TGCAGCGTTGGTAGGCACACCGGGGAGCTGTTTTTT
TRBJ2-2 14 TRBV25-1 TRBD1 NA CASNPGQKTGELFF TGTGCCAGCAATCCGGGACAGAAGACCGGGGAGCTGTTTTTT
TRBJ2-3 16 TRBV28 NA many CASSLRTDSNTDTQYF TGTGCCAGCAGTTTACGTACCGACTCGAACACAGATACGCAGTATTTT
TRBJ2-2 15 TRBV5-1 NA NA CASSLPGGETGELFF TGCGCCAGCAGCCTGCCGGGGGGCGAAACCGGGGAGCTGTTTTTT
TRBJ2-3 17 TRBV18 TRBD2 NA CASSALLPAGVIDTQYF TGTGCCAGCTCAGCACTCCTTCCAGCGGGAGTTATAGATACGCAGTATTTT
TRBJ2-1 14 TRBV7-2 NA NA CASSVVGPYNEQFF TGTGCCAGCAGCGTAGTCGGCCCATACAATGAGCAGTTCTTC
TRBJ1-2 15 TRBV11-2 NA many CASSLVGGWNYGYTF TGTGCCAGCAGCTTAGTCGGAGGTTGGAACTATGGCTACACCTTC
TRBJ2-2 15 TRBV19 TRBD1 NA CATADRGLNTGELFF TGTGCCACCGCGGACAGGGGGCTTAACACCGGGGAGCTGTTTTTT
TRBJ2-5 14 TRBV10-3 NA NA CAISESTGGKTQYF TGTGCCATCAGTGAGTCGACAGGTGGAAAGACCCAGTACTTC
TRBJ2-1 15 TRBV6-1 TRBD2 NA CASIWAGATYNEQFF TGTGCCAGCATATGGGCGGGAGCCACCTACAATGAGCAGTTCTTC
TRBJ2-2 15 TRBV5-6 NA NA CASSTLPGNTGELFF TGTGCCAGCAGCACCCTTCCGGGGAACACCGGGGAGCTGTTTTTT